The clone carrying this T cell receptor (beta chain) was detected ten times or more. What it binds is not known. The CDR3 regions of TCR beta were amplified from RNA transcripts. The HTBI set primed first-round TCR CDR3 RT-PCR. TCRdb ran MiXCR on the multiplex PCR reads and lists one entry per CDR3 protein. Here the sample spans about 840,000 distinct CDR3 sequences, 38% being singletons. The source of the sample is a study of T cells in Graves' hyperthyroidism and ophthalmopathy. Study in general: Pretreatment peripheral blood was obtained at initial diagnosis. Study-level results: Prediction of ophthalmopathy progression came a median about 6 months pre-onset.

The hyperthyroidism patients had all been newly diagnosed, and their disease duration was under 2 months. Their ages ranged from 18 to 65 years. The source of this sequence is a man aged 18 to 30 with Graves' hyperthyroidism. The sequencing input was blood.

The CDR3 nucleotides are TGCAGCGTCCCTGGGCGGGGGGCCCTCTACTCTGGAAACACCATATATTTT. Its protein product is CSVPGRGALYSGNTIYF. The rearrangement joins TRBV29-1 to TRBJ1-3; the D gene is possibly TRBD1 (6 bases). The CDR3 extends over 17 amino acids. Per the germline V gene, CDR1 is SQVTM and CDR2 is ANQGSEA. The V and J ends lost 6 bases and 0 bases respectively, with 21 bases between them.